Listed here are 26 T cell receptor beta chains from one sample, sequenced in a study of early T cells in non-severe SARS-CoV-2 infection. TCRdb analysed the 5' RACE reads with MiXCR anew, one entry per CDR3 protein. The table includes about 61,000 distinct CDR3 sequences, roughly a tenth detected once. Sequenced sample: whole blood. These TCRs come from an adult who was a healthcare worker with PCR-confirmed SARS-CoV-2 infection or an uninfected control (not recorded which).

The chain employs TRBV5-1 and TRBJ2-7, with TRBD1 as a possible D gene (7 bases). Germline loops: CDR1 SGHRS, CDR2 YFSETQ. Trimming removed 3 bases at V and 2 bases at J, with 24 bases between. This CDR3 is built from 18 residues. The CDR3 nucleotides are TGCGCCAGCAGCTCGAACCCGGGGGACAGCGCCCGAACCTACGAGCAGTACTTC. It translates to CASSSNPGDSARTYEQYF.

A few counts support this clonotype. The V and J genes are TRBV30 and TRBJ1-4; 8 nucleotides agree with TRBD1. V shed 7 bases and J 4 bases; nucleotides not matched to a gene: 5. In germline, CDR1 is GTSNPN, CDR2 SVGIG (reference sequence). The CDR3 has 13 residues. This CDR3 reads CAFQGAYNEKLFF. As DNA, the CDR3 is TGTGCCTTTCAGGGGGCTTATAATGAAAAACTGTTTTTT.

The chain joins TRBV12-3 or TRBV12-4 to TRBJ1-2; no clear D gene. Trimming took 7 bases from V and 0 from J, leaving 9 bases between them. The CDR3 sequence is 13 residues long. The CDR3 spells CASTGGPNYGYTF. DNA of the CDR3: TGTGCCAGCACGGGAGGTCCTAACTATGGCTACACCTTC.

The gene calls are TRBV7-9 and TRBJ1-2, with TRBD1 identical over 8 bases. Germline V gene sequence: CDR1 SEHNR, CDR2 FQNEAQ (reference sequence). CDR3 size: 16 residues. Trimming cost V 1 base and J 0 bases; bases outside gene matches: 4. The CDR3 DNA is TGTGCCAGCAGCTTAGGCGGGACAGGAGCTAACTATGGCTACACCTTC. Translated, it gives CASSLGGTGANYGYTF.

In this sample, this clonotype turned up a few times. The V call is TRBV4-2, the J call TRBJ2-7; 9 bases are shared with TRBD2. Germline trimming cut 0 bases from V and 5 bases from J; bases unmatched to any gene: 11. This CDR3 contains 17 residues. From germline, CDR1 is LGHNA and CDR2 YNFKEQ. The CDR3 DNA is TGTGCCAGCAGCCAAGATCCAGCGGGGGGTTTAAACCACGAGCAGTACTTC. Residues: CASSQDPAGGLNHEQYF.

V is TRBV6-2 or TRBV6-3 and J is TRBJ2-3, with a weak D call TRBD2 (5 bases). The germline V gene encodes CDR1 MNHEY and CDR2 SVGEGT. The V gene lost 9 bases and the J gene lost 2 bases, with 15 bases spanning the gap. This CDR3 has 14 residues. The CDR3 DNA reads as TGTGCCAGTGCGAAACGGGGATCCACAGATACGCAGTATTTT. This encodes CASAKRGSTDTQYF.

This clonotype was seen ten or more times. The rearrangement uses TRBV30 and TRBJ1-1; a possible D gene is TRBD1 (6 bases). V shed 3 bases and J shed 1 base, with 6 bases lying between them. Germline CDR1 and CDR2: GTSNPN and SVGIG (reference sequence). The CDR3 contains 12 residues. This CDR3 reads CAWRTGNTEAFF. The DNA for the CDR3 is TGTGCCTGGAGGACAGGGAACACTGAAGCTTTCTTT.

For this clonotype: Germline is not matched at one junction end, which may reflect a read error. The chain uses TRBV12-3 or TRBV12-4 and TRBJ2-3; perhaps D is TRBD1 or TRBD2 (5 bases each). This CDR3 has 16 amino acids. The DNA for the CDR3 is TGTGCCGGCAGTCCCCTGGGGACCGTCGGCACAGATACGCAGTATTTT. It is translated as CAGSPLGTVGTDTQYF.

In its sample, this clonotype was seen many times. V gene TRBV7-2 combines with J gene TRBJ2-7; tentative D call: TRBD2 (6 bases). Germline CDR1 and CDR2: SGHTA and FQGNSA. With 1 base removed from V and 4 bases from J, the gap between germline ends came to 14 bases. The CDR3 is made up of 15 amino acids. DNA for the CDR3: TGTGCCAGCAGCTTAGGGGCTAGCGCGGTATACGAGCAGTACTTC. Amino acids: CASSLGASAVYEQYF. Full variable domain (rest looked up from reference TRBV7-2 and TRBJ2-7): GAGVSQSPSNKVTEKGKDVELRCDPISGHTALYWYRQSLGQGLEFLIYFQGNSAPDKSGLPSDRFSAERTGGSVSTLTIQRTQQEDSAVYLCASSLGASAVYEQYFGPGTRLTVT.

This clonotype was observed a few times. The J gene is TRBJ1-1, the V gene TRBV29-1; D gene ambiguous. The germline V gene encodes CDR1 SQVTM and CDR2 ANQGSEA. This CDR3 region has 14 residues. The V end lost 4 bases, the J end lost 0 bases, and 12 bases lay between the germline ends. The DNA of the CDR3 is TGCAGCGTTGCGGTCAGGTCTTTGAACACTGAAGCTTTCTTT. Translated: CSVAVRSLNTEAFF.

The sample holds a few counts of this clonotype. The chain is built from TRBV10-2 and TRBJ2-5, with TRBD2 identical over 10 bases. CDR1 is WSHSY, CDR2 SAAADI, per germline. V lost 8 bases to trimming and J lost 3 bases; unmatched junction nucleotides: 6. The CDR3 spans 14 residues. The CDR3 sequence is CASALAGIKETQYF. Here the CDR3 DNA reads TGCGCCAGCGCACTAGCGGGGATTAAAGAGACCCAGTACTTC.

At least ten counts were recorded for this clonotype. The V call is TRBV11-2, the J call TRBJ1-1; tentative D call: TRBD1 (6 bases). The germline V gene encodes CDR1 SGHAT and CDR2 FQNNGV. This CDR3 comprises 13 residues. V shed 8 bases and J shed 3 bases, with 13 bases lying between them. This chain's CDR3 is CASSARTDTEAFF. DNA of the CDR3: TGTGCCAGCTCCGCACGGACAGACACTGAAGCTTTCTTT.

This clonotype was seen only a few times. The V and J genes are TRBV20-1 and TRBJ1-1, with a possible D match to TRBD1 (6 bases). Germline V gene data show CDR1 as DFQATT and CDR2 as SNEGSKA (reference sequence). The CDR3 has 13 residues. With 6 bases removed from V and 4 bases from J, the gap between germline ends came to 15 bases. The CDR3 is CSALTGRGTEAFF. CDR3 in DNA: TGCAGTGCCCTAACAGGCAGGGGCACTGAAGCTTTCTTT.

This clonotype was counted between two and nine times. The chain carries TRBV10-3 and TRBJ1-6; possible D gene TRBD1, 6 bases. Looked up from germline, CDR1 is ENHRY and CDR2 is SYGVKD. With 11 bases removed from V and 10 bases from J, the gap between germline ends came to 15 bases. The CDR3 has 12 residues. CDR3 sequence: CAARGGGSPLHF. The CDR3 bases are TGTGCCGCGAGGGGAGGGGGATCACCCCTCCACTTT.

The chain has TRBV5-4 and TRBJ2-5; TRBD1 might be the D (7 bases). Trimming left V 4 bases short and J 1 base short, with 17 bases between. CDR1 is SGHNT and CDR2 is YYREEE in the germline V gene (reference sequence). The CDR3 loop spans 16 amino acids. The CDR3 sequence: CASSRAGQQFQETQYF. CDR3 in DNA: TGTGCCAGCAGCCGTGCGGGACAGCAATTCCAAGAGACCCAGTACTTC.

Comment on this clonotype: Here the CDR3 omits its conserved ending phenylalanine or tryptophan, so a read error is the likely source. The DNA is left out, because the CDR3 cannot be placed on it with certainty; the CDR3 is given as TCRdb lists it. The chain joins TRBV21-1 to TRBJ2-5; TRBD2 reflects the table's D call only, with no check against the DNA. TRBV21-1 is an annotated pseudogene. The CDR3 has 15 residues if both end residues are counted. CDR3 sequence: CASSTRLAGEETQYS.

There are many counts of this clonotype. The chain has TRBV5-1 and TRBJ1-2; D is unresolved. CDR1 is SGHRS, CDR2 YFSETQ, per germline. The CDR3 consists of 13 residues. The V end lost 0 bases, the J end lost 2 bases, and 5 bases lay between the germline ends. The CDR3 sequence: CASSLEGNYGYTF. The DNA of the CDR3 is TGCGCCAGCAGCTTGGAAGGGAACTATGGCTACACCTTC.

The genes are TRBV7-9 and TRBJ2-2, with D unclear. This CDR3 region has 13 residues. Germline V lookup: CDR1 SEHNR, CDR2 FQNEAQ (reference sequence). V was cut by 1 base and J by 6 bases, with 6 bases left in between. CDR3 nucleotides: TGTGCCAGCAGCTTAGAGGCGGCCGGGGAGCTGTTTTTT. Protein product: CASSLEAAGELFF.

This clonotype was seen repeatedly, ten times or more. V and J are TRBV7-6 and TRBJ2-5; D is possibly TRBD1 (7 bases). This CDR3 is built from 15 residues. Germline CDR1 reads SGHVS; CDR2 reads FNYEAQ. Trimming took 5 bases from V and 4 from J, leaving 17 bases between them. The CDR3 DNA reads TGTGCCAGCAGCAGGAAACCAGGGGGGTCAGAGACCCAGTACTTC. Amino acids: CASSRKPGGSETQYF.

The chain combines TRBV2 with TRBJ2-1; D is possibly TRBD1 or TRBD2 (5 bases each). The CDR3 is made up of 11 amino acids. Germline V gene lookup returns CDR1 SNHLY and CDR2 FYNNEI. V dropped 7 bases and J dropped 10 bases, with 11 bases sitting between them. The CDR3 nucleotides are TGTGCCAGCAATGGGGGACGGGAGCAGTTCTTC. This translates into CASNGGREQFF.

To note about this clonotype: A much larger clone differs by one base, so this may be a read error. This chain uses TRBV2 with TRBJ2-1; 10 bases are a match to TRBD2. This CDR3 contains 13 residues. The V segment lost 8 bases and the J segment 8 bases; nucleotides outside the gene matches: 6. From germline, CDR1 is SNHLY and CDR2 FYNNEI. CDR3 sequence reads: CASQAGGYYEQFF. Here the CDR3 DNA reads TGTGCCAGCCAAGCGGGGGGGTACTATGAGCAGTTCTTC. The full variable domain, with the rest looked up from reference TRBV2 and TRBJ2-1, is EPEVTQTPSHQVTQMGQEVILRCVPISNHLYFYWYRQILGQKVEFLVSFYNNEISEKSEIFDDQFSVERPDGSNFTLKIRSTKLEDSAMYFCASQAGGYYEQFFGPGTRLTVL.

This clonotype was observed many times. The chain uses TRBV7-8 and TRBJ1-5; possible D gene TRBD1, 5 bases. CDR3 size: 15 residues. Germline V gives CDR1 SGHVS, CDR2 FQNEAQ. V shed 6 bases and J shed 3 bases, with 15 bases lying between them. The CDR3 DNA reads as TGTGCCAGCAGTCCGCGGGGGAGAGACAATCAGCCCCAGCATTTT. This codes for CASSPRGRDNQPQHF. Combining the CDR3 with reference TRBV7-8 and TRBJ1-5 gives the whole variable domain GAGVSQSPRYKVAKRGQDVALRCDPISGHVSLFWYQQALGQGPEFLTYFQNEAQLDKSGLPSDRFFAERPEGSVSTLKIQRTQQEDSAVYLCASSPRGRDNQPQHFGDGTRLSIL.

This clonotype has ten or more counts. The chain joins TRBV6-6 to TRBJ1-5; D not resolved. Germline CDR1 MNHNY, CDR2 SVGAGI (reference sequence). The CDR3 covers 13 residues. V lost 5 bases, J lost 1 base, and 6 bases lay in between. CDR3 sequence (DNA): TGTGCCAGCAGTGGCTCGAGCAATCAGCCCCAGCATTTT. Translated: CASSGSSNQPQHF.

This clonotype was detected many times. The chain recombines TRBV11-2 with TRBJ2-5; D might be TRBD2 (8 bases). The CDR3 is 16 residues long. The V end lost 5 bases, the J end lost 5 bases, and 21 bases lay between the germline ends. In germline, CDR1 is SGHAT, CDR2 FQNNGV. CDR3 nucleotide sequence: TGTGCCAGCAGCCCCCTCAGGGGACTAGGGGGCGAGACCCAGTACTTC. It encodes CASSPLRGLGGETQYF.

This clonotype was observed many times. The chain employs TRBV19 and TRBJ2-7, with D hard to call. CDR1 is LNHDA, CDR2 SQIVND, per germline (reference sequence). This CDR3 has 11 residues. Trimming removed 5 bases from V and 6 bases from J, with 8 bases in between. In DNA form, the CDR3 reads TGTGCCAGTAGTTCTGTCTCCGAGCAGTACTTC. Encoded protein: CASSSVSEQYF.

The sample holds many counts of this clonotype. The chain links TRBV2 to TRBJ1-5, with D tentatively TRBD1 (5 bases). The CDR3 extends over 13 amino acids. CDR1 is SNHLY and CDR2 is FYNNEI in the germline V gene. V shed 4 bases and J shed 3 bases, with 7 bases lying between them. This CDR3 reads CASSGQLNQPQHF. The CDR3, as DNA: TGTGCCAGCAGTGGACAGCTCAATCAGCCCCAGCATTTT.